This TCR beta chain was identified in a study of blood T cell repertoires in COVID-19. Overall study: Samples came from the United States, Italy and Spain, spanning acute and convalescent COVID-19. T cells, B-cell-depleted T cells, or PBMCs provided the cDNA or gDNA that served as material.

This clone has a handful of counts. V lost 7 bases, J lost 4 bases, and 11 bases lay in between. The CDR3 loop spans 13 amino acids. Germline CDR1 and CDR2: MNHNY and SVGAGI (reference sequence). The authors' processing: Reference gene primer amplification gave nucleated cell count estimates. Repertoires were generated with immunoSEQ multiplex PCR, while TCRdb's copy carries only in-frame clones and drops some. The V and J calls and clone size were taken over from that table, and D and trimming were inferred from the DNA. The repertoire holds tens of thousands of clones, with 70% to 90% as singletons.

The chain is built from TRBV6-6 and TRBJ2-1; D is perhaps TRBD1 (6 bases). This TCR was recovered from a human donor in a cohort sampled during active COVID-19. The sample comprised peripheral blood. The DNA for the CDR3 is TGTGCCAGCAACGGACAGCTGTACAATGAGCAGTTCTTC. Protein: CASNGQLYNEQFF.